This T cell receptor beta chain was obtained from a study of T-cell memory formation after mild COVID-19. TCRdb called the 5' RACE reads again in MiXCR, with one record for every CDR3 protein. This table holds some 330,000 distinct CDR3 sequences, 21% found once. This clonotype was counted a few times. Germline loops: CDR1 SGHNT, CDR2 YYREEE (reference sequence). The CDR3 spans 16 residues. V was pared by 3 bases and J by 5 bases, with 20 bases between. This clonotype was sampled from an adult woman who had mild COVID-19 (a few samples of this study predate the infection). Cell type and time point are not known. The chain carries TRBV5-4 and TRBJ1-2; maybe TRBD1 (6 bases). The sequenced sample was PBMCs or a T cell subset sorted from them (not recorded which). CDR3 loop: CASSSGQSTRGYGYTF. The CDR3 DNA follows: TGTGCCAGCAGCTCCGGACAGTCGACCCGGGGATATGGCTACACCTTC.